The clone carrying this T cell receptor (beta chain) was seen only a few times. What it binds is unknown. The sample belongs to a study of T-cell memory formation after mild COVID-19. About the research overall: Across donors, TCR clusters were largely donor specific. Study-wide results and limits: Nothing confirmed that second-wave clones peaking on day 37 were specific for SARS-CoV-2. There were some responding clones in pre-infection memory, which suggested that cross-reactive memory had joined.

The CDR3 contains 13 residues. Germline assignment: CDR1 SGHRS and CDR2 YFSETQ. V lost 1 base and J lost 4, with 9 bases in between. TCRdb independently ran MiXCR on the 5' RACE reads; one entry per CDR3 protein. This table has 150,000 or so distinct CDR3 sequences, roughly 24% appearing once. Sequenced material: PBMCs or a T cell subset sorted from them (not recorded which). This TCR derives from an adult woman who had mild COVID-19 (a few samples of this study predate the infection). Cell type and time point are not known. This chain joins TRBV5-1 and TRBJ2-7; D call uncertain. In DNA, the CDR3 is TGCGCCAGCAGCTTGTCCGTCTCTTACGAGCAGTACTTC. It specifies CASSLSVSYEQYF.